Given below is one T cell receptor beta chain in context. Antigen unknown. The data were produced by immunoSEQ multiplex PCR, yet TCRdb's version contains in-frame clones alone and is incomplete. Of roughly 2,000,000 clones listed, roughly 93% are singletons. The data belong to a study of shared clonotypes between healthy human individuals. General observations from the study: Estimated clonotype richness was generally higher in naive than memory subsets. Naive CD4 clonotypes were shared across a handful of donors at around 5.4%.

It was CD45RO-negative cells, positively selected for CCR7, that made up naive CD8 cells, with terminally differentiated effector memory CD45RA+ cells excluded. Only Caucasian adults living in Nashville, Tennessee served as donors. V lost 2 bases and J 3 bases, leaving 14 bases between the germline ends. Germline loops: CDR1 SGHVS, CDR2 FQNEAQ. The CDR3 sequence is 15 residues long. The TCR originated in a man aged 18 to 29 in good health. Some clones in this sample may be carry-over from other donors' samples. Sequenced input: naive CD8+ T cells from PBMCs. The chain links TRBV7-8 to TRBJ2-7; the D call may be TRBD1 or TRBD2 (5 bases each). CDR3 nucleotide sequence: TGTGCCAGCAGCTTAAGCCCGGGACCGGGCTACGAGCAGTACTTC. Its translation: CASSLSPGPGYEQYF.